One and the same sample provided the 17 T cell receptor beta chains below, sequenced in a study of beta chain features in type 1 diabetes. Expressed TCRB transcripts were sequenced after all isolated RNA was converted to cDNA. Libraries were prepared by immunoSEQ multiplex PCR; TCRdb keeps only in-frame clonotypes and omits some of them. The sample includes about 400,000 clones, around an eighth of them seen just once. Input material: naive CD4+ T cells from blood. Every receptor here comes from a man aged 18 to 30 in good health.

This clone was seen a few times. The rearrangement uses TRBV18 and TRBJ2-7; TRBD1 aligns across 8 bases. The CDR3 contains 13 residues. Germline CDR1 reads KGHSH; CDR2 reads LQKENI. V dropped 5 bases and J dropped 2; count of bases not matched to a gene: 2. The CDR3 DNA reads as TGTGCCAGCTCAGAACAGGGGGCCTACGAGCAGTACTTC. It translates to CASSEQGAYEQYF.

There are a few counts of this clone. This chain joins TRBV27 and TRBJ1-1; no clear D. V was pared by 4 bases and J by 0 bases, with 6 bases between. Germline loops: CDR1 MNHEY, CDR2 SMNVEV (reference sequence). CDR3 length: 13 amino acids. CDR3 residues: CASSSEVNTEAFF. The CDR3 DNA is TGTGCCAGCAGTTCCGAGGTGAACACTGAAGCTTTCTTT.

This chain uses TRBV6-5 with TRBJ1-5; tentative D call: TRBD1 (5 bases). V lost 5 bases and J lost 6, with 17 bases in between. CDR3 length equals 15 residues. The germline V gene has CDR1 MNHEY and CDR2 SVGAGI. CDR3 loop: CASSPPGREGQPQHF. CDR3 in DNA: TGTGCCAGCAGTCCCCCCGGCAGGGAAGGTCAGCCCCAGCATTTT.

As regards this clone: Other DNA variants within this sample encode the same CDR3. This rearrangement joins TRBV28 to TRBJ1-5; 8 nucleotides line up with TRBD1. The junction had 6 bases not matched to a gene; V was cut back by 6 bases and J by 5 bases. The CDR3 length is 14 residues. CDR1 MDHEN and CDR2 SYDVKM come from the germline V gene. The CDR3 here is CASSSGQGDQPQHF. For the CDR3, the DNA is TGTGCCAGCAGCTCCGGACAGGGCGATCAGCCCCAGCATTTT.

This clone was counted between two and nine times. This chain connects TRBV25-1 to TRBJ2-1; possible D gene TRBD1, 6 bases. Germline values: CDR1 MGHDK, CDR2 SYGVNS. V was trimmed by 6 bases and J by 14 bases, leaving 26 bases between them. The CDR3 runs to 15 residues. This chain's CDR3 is CASSPTGTPALGEFF. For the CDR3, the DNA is TGTGCCAGCAGCCCTACCGGGACACCAGCTCTAGGAGAGTTCTTC.

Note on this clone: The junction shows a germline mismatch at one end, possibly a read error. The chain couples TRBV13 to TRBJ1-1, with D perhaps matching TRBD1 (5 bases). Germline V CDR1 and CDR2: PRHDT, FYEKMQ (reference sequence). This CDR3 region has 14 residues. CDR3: CASTLVQGNTEAFF. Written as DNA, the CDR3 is TGTGCCAGCACCTTAGTTCAGGGGAACACTGAAGCTTTCTTT.

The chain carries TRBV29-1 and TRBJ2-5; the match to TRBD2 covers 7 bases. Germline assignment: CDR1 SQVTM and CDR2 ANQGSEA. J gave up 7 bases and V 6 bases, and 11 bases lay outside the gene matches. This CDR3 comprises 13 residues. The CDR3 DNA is TGCAGCGTAGGGCGGCGCGGGAGATTGACCCAGTACTTC. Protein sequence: CSVGRRGRLTQYF. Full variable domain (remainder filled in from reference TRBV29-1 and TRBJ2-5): SAVISQKPSRDICQRGTSLTIQCQVDSQVTMMFWYRQQPGQSLTLIATANQGSEATYESGFVIDKFPISRPNLTFSTLTVSNMSPEDSSIYLCSVGRRGRLTQYFGPGTRLLVL.

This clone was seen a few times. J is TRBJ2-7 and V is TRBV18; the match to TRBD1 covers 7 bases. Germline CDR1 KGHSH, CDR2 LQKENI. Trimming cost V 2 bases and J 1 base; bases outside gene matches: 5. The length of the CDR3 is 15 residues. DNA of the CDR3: TGTGCCAGCTCACCAAGCATGGGACAGTCCTACGAGCAGTACTTC. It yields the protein CASSPSMGQSYEQYF.

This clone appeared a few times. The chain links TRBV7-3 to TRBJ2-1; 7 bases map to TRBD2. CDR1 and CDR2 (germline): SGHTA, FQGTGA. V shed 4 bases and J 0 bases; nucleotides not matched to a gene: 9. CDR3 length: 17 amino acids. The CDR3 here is CASSSHLAVSSYNEQFF. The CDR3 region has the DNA TGTGCCAGCAGCTCCCACCTAGCGGTGAGCTCCTACAATGAGCAGTTCTTC.

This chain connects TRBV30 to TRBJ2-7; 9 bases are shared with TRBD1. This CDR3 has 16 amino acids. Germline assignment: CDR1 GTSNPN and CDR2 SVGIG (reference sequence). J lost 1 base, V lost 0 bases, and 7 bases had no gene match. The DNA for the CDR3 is TGTGCCTGGAGTGTACTTGGGACAGGGTTTTCCTACGAGCAGTACTTC. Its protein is CAWSVLGTGFSYEQYF.

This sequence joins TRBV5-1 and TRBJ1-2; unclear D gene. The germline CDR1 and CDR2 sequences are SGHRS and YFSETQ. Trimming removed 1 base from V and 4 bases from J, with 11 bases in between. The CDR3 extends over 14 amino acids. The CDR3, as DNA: TGCGCCAGCAGCTTGTCCGTTTTGAGCTATGGCTACACCTTC. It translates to CASSLSVLSYGYTF.

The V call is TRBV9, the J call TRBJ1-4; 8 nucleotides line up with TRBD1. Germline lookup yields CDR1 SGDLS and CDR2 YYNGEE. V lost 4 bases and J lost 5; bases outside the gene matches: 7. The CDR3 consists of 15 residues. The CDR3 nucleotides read TGTGCCAGCAGCTCTCGACAGGGGCAAAATGAAAAACTGTTTTTT. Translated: CASSSRQGQNEKLFF. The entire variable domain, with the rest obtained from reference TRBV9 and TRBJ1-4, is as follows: DSGVTQTPKHLITATGQRVTLRCSPRSGDLSVYWYQQSLDQGLQFLIQYYNGEERAKGNILERFSAQQFPDLHSELNLSSLELGDSALYFCASSSRQGQNEKLFFGSGTQLSVL.

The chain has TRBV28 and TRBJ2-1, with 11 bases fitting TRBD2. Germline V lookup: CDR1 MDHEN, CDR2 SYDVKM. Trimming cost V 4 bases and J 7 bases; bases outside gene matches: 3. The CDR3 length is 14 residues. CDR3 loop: CASSSTSGSNEQFF. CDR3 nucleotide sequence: TGTGCCAGCAGTTCTACTAGCGGGAGTAATGAGCAGTTCTTC. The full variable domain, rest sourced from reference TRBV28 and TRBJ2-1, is DVKVTQSSRYLVKRTGEKVFLECVQDMDHENMFWYRQDPGLGLRLIYFSYDVKMKEKGDIPEGYSVSREKKERFSLILESASTNQTSMYLCASSSTSGSNEQFFGPGTRLTVL.

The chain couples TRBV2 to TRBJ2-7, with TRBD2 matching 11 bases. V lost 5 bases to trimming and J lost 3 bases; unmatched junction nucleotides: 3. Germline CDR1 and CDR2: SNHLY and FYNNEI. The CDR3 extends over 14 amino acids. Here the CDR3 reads CASSTSGSVYEQYF. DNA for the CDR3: TGTGCCAGCAGTACTAGCGGGAGTGTCTACGAGCAGTACTTC.

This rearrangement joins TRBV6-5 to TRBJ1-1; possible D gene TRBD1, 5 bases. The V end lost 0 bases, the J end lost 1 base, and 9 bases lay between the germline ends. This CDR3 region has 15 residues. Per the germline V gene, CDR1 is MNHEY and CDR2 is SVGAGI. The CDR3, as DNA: TGTGCCAGCAGTTACTCGGGACTGCCGAACACTGAAGCTTTCTTT. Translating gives CASSYSGLPNTEAFF.

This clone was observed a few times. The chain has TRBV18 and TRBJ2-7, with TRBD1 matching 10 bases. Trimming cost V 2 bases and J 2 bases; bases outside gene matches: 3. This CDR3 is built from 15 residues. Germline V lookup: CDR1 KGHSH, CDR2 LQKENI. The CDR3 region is CASSPTGTGAYEQYF. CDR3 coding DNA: TGTGCCAGCTCACCAACCGGGACAGGGGCCTACGAGCAGTACTTC.

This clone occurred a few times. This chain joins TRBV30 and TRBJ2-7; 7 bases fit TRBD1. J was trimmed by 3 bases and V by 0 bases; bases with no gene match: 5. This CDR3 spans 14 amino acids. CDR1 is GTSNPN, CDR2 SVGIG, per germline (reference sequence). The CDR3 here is CAWSVVRGYYEQYF. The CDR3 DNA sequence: TGTGCCTGGAGTGTGGTCAGGGGGTACTACGAGCAGTACTTC. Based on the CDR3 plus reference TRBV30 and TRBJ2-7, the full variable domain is SQTIHQWPATLVQPVGSPLSLECTVEGTSNPNLYWYRQAAGRGLQLLFYSVGIGQISSEVPQNLSASRPQDRQFILSSKKLLLSDSGFYLCAWSVVRGYYEQYFGPGTRLTVT.